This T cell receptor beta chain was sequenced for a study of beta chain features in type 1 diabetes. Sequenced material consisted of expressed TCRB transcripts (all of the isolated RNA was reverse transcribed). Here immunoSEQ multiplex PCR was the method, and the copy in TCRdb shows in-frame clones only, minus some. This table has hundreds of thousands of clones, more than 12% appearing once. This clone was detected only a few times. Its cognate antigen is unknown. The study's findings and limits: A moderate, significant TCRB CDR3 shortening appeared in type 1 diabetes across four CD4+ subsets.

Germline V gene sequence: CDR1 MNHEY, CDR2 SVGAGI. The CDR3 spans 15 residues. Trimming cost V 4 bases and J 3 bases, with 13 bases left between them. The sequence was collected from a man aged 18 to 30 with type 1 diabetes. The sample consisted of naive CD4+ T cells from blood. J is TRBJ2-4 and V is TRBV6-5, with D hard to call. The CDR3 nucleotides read TGTGCCAGCAGTTCTGACATGCGAGGCAAAAACATTCAGTACTTC. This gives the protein CASSSDMRGKNIQYF.